A selection of T cell receptor beta chains follows, all from one sample in a study of CXCR3-negative and CXCR3-positive naive CD8 T cells. TCRdb processed the 5' RACE reads again and assigns one entry to each CDR3 protein, with no DNA. Seen in this sample are over 100,000 distinct CDR3 sequences; the ten most common clones hold 0.4% to 0.5%. What was sequenced was naive CXCR3+ CD8+ T cells from blood. The receptors shown here come from a human donor in good health. Some clones in this sample may be carry-over from other donors' samples. Both conserved end residues are part of each CDR3.

v_gene,j_gene,CDR3aa
TRBV5-6,TRBJ1-1,CASSLELTGSENTEAFF
TRBV25-1,TRBJ1-6,CASSPTGLWYSPLHF
TRBV5-6,TRBJ1-2,CASSHPSSNYGYTF
TRBV9,TRBJ2-5,CASGRGSGQMKETQYF
TRBV29-1,TRBJ2-7,CSVQGQNSYEQYF
TRBV6-6,TRBJ1-1,CASSYESTGSTEAFF
TRBV28,TRBJ2-7,CASSLFAGSYEQYF
TRBV5-6,TRBJ2-7,CASRPDGSSYEQYF
TRBV7-9,TRBJ2-7,CASSWRTGSPYEQYF
TRBV11-2,TRBJ2-1,CASSVYPTPPREGSYNEQFF
TRBV28,TRBJ2-7,CASTQVGRDYEQYF
TRBV11-2,TRBJ2-1,CASSLGMRAYNEQFF
TRBV19,TRBJ1-1,CASSMGMNTEAFF
TRBV29-1,TRBJ2-2,CSAVPGQGTNTGELFF
TRBV12-3/TRBV12-4,TRBJ2-1,CASSLGIAGGRHNEQFF
TRBV27,TRBJ2-3,CASSSGGDTQYF
TRBV2,TRBJ1-1,CASSDAGEAFF
TRBV10-1,TRBJ2-2,CATWAGMGDTGELFF
TRBV5-1,TRBJ1-1,CASSLMGLDTEAFF
TRBV2,TRBJ2-1,CASSESLVAGSYNEQFF
TRBV7-8,TRBJ2-2,CASTPGAYYTGELFF
TRBV7-2,TRBJ2-7,CASSPSSGGVYEQYF
TRBV12-3/TRBV12-4,TRBJ2-7,CASSTSGEQYF
TRBV7-9,TRBJ2-7,CASSDSGEQYF
TRBV20-1,TRBJ2-7,CSAILNERLNYEQYF
TRBV25-1,TRBJ1-1,CASRSGQLMSEAFF
TRBV3-1,TRBJ2-1,CASSLERDVYDEQFF
TRBV19,TRBJ2-1,CASSIVVTSGGAGEQFF
TRBV5-1,TRBJ2-3,CASSPTGGSTDTQYF
TRBV15,TRBJ1-5,CATSRDISYHSNQPQHF
TRBV5-6,TRBJ2-4,CASSFGQTKYF
TRBV7-6,TRBJ1-6,CASSLAGGENSPLHF
TRBV29-1,TRBJ2-1,CSVESPLRGGYNEQFF
TRBV4-1,TRBJ2-4,CASSQVLADKNIQYF
TRBV20-1,TRBJ2-7,CSARLHGSNLYEQYF
TRBV21-1,TRBJ1-5,CASSNRGRRGNQPQHF
TRBV12-3/TRBV12-4,TRBJ2-7,CASSLFQDSYEQYF
TRBV29-1,TRBJ2-5,CSVEGYRDLEGEETQYF
TRBV10-3,TRBJ2-7,CAISGSSDVEQYF
TRBV7-3,TRBJ2-1,CASSFSIAGGGVDEQFF
TRBV7-9,TRBJ2-5,CASNWDGGVETQYF
TRBV12-3/TRBV12-4,TRBJ2-5,CASGALAGGPRETQYF
TRBV7-9,TRBJ2-7,CASGVLAPDEEQYF
TRBV4-3,TRBJ2-1,CASSDTSGEYNEQFF
TRBV6-6,TRBJ2-7,CASSYSKGDLRYEQYF
TRBV10-3,TRBJ2-6,CATQTGSGANVLTF
TRBV7-9,TRBJ2-3,CASSLMTDTDTQYF
TRBV19,TRBJ2-6,CASNLLHSGANVLTF
TRBV5-4,TRBJ2-1,CASSLRGVLLEQFF
TRBV2,TRBJ2-1,CASSGVGQGLNEQFF
TRBV6-6,TRBJ2-1,CASSPNPGAQGNEQFF
TRBV10-3,TRBJ2-1,CAISDRDRGPRGGYNEQFF
TRBV4-3,TRBJ2-1,CASSPQWLGVSYNEQFF
TRBV29-1,TRBJ1-1,CSVRGPTGSNTEAFF
TRBV27,TRBJ2-7,CASSFGVSGPRWEQYF
TRBV29-1,TRBJ2-7,CSVSGLLWEQYF